Listed here is a single T cell receptor (beta chain). Vbeta (60) and Jbeta (13) primers were used in the PCR. The protocol was immunoSEQ multiplex PCR, while the TCRdb copy is restricted to in-frame clones and leaves out a portion. The table lists approximately 150,000 clones, roughly three fifths of them singletons. The CDR3 loop spans 16 amino acids. Losses at the gene ends were 4 bases for V and 3 bases for J; bases not matched to a gene: 11. The germline V gene encodes CDR1 SGHRS and CDR2 YFSETQ. This entry belongs to a study of cytomegalovirus exposure and HLA in healthy donors. This sequence was found in a male donor in good health and CMV-seronegative. The sequenced sample was PBMCs. V usage is TRBV5-1 and J usage is TRBJ1-1; TRBD1 matches at 8 bases. Here the CDR3 DNA reads TGCGCCAGCAGCAGCTCAACAGGGGGAAGGGACACTGAAGCTTTCTTT. Protein product: CASSSSTGGRDTEAFF.